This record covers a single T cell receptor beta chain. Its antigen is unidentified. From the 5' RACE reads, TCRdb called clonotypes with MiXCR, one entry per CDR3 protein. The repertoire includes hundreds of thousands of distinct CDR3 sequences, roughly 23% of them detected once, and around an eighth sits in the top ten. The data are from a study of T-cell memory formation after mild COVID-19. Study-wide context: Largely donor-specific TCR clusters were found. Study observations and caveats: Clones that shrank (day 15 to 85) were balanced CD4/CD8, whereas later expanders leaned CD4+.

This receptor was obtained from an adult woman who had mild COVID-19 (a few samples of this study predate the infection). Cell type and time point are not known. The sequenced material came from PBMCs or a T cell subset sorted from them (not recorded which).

CDR3 loop: CASSQSGVQQYF. The CDR3 nucleotides are TGTGCCAGCAGCCAATCGGGGGTGCAGCAGTACTTC. The V and J genes are TRBV13 and TRBJ2-7, with a tentative D call TRBD2 (6 bases). CDR3 length: 12 residues. CDR1 is PRHDT, CDR2 FYEKMQ, per germline (reference sequence). Trimming cost V 5 bases and J 8 bases, with 13 bases left between them.